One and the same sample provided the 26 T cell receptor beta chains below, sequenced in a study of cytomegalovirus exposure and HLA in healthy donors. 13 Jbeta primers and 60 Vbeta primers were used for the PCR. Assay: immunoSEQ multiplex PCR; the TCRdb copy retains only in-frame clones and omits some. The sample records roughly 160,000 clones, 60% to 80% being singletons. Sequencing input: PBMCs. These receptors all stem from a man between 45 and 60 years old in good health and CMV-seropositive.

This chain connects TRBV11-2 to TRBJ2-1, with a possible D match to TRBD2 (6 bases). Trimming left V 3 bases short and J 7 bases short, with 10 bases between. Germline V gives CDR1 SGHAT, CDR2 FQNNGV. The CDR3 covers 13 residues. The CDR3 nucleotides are TGTGCCAGCAGCTTGGGACTGCGGAATGAGCAGTTCTTC. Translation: CASSLGLRNEQFF.

The CDR3 nucleotides are TGTGCCAGCAGCATAGACAGGAGGAACACTGAAGCTTTCTTT. It specifies CASSIDRRNTEAFF. V gene TRBV4-2 combines with J gene TRBJ1-1; maybe TRBD1 (6 bases). The V end was cut by 5 bases, the J end by 1 base, with 11 bases between. CDR1 and CDR2 from the germline V gene are LGHNA and YNFKEQ. This CDR3 contains 14 residues.

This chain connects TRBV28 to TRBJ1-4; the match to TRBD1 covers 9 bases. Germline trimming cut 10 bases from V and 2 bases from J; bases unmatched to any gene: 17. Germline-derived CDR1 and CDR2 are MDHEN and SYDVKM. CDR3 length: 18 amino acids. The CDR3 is CAIRGGTGRPVTNEKLFF. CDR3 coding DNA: TGTGCCATTAGGGGGGGGACAGGGAGGCCGGTGACTAATGAAAAACTGTTTTTT.

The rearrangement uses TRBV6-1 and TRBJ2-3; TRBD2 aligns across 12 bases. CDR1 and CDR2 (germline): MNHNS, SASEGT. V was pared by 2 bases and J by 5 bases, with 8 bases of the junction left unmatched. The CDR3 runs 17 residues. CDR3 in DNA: TGTGCCAGCAGTGAAAGGTCTAGCGGGGGGGCGGGAGATACGCAGTATTTT. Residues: CASSERSSGGAGDTQYF.

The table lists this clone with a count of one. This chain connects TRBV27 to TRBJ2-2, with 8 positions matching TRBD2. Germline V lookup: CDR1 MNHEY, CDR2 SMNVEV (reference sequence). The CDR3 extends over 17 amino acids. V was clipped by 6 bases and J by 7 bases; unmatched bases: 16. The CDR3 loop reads CASSRSGLARGGGELFF. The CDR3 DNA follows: TGTGCCAGCAGCCGATCCGGACTAGCTCGGGGAGGCGGGGAGCTGTTTTTT.

The CDR3, as DNA: TGTGCCAGCAGCCAATTGGGCTCAGTAGCGGCAGATACGCAGTATTTT. This translates into CASSQLGSVAADTQYF. The chain is built from TRBV16 and TRBJ2-3; possibly TRBD2 for D (6 bases). The CDR3 contains 16 residues. Germline values: CDR1 KGHSY, CDR2 FQNENV. V shed 1 base and J shed 4 bases, with 15 bases lying between them.

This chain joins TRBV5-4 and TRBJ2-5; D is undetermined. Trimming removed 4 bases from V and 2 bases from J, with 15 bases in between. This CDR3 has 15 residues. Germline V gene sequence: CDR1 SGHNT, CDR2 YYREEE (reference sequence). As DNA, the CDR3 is TGTGCCAGCAGCCTACGCGCCTCCAAGCAAGAGACCCAGTACTTC. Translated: CASSLRASKQETQYF.

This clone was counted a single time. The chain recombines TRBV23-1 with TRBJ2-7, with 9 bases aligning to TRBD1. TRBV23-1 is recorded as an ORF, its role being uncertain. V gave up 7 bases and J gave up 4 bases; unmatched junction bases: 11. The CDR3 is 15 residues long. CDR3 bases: TGCGCCAGCAATACTATCCCGGGACAGGGATACGAGCAGTACTTC. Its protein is CASNTIPGQGYEQYF.

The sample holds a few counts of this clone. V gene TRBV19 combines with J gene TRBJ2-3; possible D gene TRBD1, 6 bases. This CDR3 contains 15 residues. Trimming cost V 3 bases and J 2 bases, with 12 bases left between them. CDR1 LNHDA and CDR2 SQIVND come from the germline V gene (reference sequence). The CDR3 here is CASSIGQHPTDTQYF. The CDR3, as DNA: TGTGCCAGTAGTATTGGACAGCATCCCACAGATACGCAGTATTTT. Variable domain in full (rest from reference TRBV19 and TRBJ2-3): DGGITQSPKYLFRKEGQNVTLSCEQNLNHDAMYWYRQDPGQGLRLIYYSQIVNDFQKGDIAEGYSVSREKKESFPLTVTSAQKNPTAFYLCASSIGQHPTDTQYFGPGTRLTVL.

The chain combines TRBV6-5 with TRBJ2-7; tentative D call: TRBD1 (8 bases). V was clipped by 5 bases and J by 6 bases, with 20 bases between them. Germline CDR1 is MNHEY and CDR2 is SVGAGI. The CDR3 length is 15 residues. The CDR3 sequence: CASSTTGGALAEQYV. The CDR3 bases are TGTGCCAGCAGTACCACAGGGGGGGCTCTAGCCGAGCAGTACGTC.

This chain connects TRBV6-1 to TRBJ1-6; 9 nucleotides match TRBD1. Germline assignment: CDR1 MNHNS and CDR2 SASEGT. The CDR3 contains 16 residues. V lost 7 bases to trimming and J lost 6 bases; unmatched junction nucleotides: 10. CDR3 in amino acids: CASIEAPGQGNSPLHF. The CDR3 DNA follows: TGTGCCAGCATTGAGGCCCCGGGACAGGGTAATTCACCCCTCCACTTT.

The CDR3 is CASSPFGGQGNTIYF. The DNA for the CDR3 is TGTGCCAGCAGTCCCTTCGGGGGGCAAGGAAACACCATATATTTT. The chain recombines TRBV27 with TRBJ1-3; weak D call: TRBD1 (6 bases). Germline CDR1 reads MNHEY; CDR2 reads SMNVEV (reference sequence). The CDR3 length is 15 residues. V was trimmed by 5 bases and J by 4 bases, leaving 15 bases between them.

Written as DNA, the CDR3 is TGCGCCAGCAACCGCGGAAACGAGCAGTTCTTC. It specifies CASNRGNEQFF. This chain joins TRBV5-1 and TRBJ2-1, with D uncertain. Trimming left V 6 bases short and J 10 bases short, with 11 bases between. From germline, CDR1 is SGHRS and CDR2 YFSETQ. The CDR3 extends over 11 amino acids.

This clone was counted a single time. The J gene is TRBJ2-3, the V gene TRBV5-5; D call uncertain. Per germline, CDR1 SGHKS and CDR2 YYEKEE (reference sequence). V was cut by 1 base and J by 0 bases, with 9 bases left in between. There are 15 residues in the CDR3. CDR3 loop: CASSLTVLSTDTQYF. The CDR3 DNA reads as TGTGCCAGCAGCTTGACAGTTCTAAGCACAGATACGCAGTATTTT.

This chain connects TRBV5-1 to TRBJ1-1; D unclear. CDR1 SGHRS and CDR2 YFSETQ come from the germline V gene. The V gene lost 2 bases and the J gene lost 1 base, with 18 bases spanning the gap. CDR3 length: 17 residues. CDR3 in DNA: TGCGCCAGCAGCTTCATGACGACGGGATATACGAACACTGAAGCTTTCTTT. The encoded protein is CASSFMTTGYTNTEAFF.

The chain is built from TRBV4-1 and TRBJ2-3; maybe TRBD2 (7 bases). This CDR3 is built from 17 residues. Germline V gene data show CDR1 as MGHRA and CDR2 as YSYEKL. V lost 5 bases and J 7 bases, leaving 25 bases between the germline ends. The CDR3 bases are TGCGCCAGCAGCTCCCCGTGGGGGGGGCGAACACCCTATACGCAGTATTTT. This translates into CASSSPWGGRTPYTQYF.

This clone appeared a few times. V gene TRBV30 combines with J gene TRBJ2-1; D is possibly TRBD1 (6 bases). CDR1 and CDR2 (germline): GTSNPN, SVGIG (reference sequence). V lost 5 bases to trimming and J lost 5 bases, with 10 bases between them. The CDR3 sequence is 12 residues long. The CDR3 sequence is CAWRTDHNEQFF. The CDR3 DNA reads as TGTGCCTGGCGGACAGACCACAATGAGCAGTTCTTC.

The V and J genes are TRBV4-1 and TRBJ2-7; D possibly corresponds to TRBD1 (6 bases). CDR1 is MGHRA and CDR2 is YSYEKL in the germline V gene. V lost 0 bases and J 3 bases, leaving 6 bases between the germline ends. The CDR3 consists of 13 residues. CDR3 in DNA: TGCGCCAGCAGCCAAGACAGGGGCTACGAGCAGTACGTC. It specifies CASSQDRGYEQYV.

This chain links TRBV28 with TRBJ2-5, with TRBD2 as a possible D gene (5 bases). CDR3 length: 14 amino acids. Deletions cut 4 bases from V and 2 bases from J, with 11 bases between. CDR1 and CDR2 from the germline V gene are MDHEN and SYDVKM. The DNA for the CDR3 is TGTGCCAGCAGTTCTTTGACTACACAAGAGACCCAGTACTTC. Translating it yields CASSSLTTQETQYF.

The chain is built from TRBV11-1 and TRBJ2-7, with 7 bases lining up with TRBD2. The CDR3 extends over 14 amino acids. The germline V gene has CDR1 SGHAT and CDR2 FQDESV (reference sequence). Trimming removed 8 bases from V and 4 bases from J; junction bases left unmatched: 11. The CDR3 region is CASSEAGVPYEQYF. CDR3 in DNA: TGTGCCAGCTCCGAGGCGGGGGTGCCTTACGAGCAGTACTTC.

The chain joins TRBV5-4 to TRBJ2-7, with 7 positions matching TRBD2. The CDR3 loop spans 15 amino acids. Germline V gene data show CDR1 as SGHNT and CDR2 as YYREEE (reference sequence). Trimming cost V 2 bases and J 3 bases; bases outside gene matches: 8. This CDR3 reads CASSFGGDKRYEQYF. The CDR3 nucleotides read TGTGCCAGCAGCTTTGGGGGGGATAAGCGCTACGAGCAGTACTTC.

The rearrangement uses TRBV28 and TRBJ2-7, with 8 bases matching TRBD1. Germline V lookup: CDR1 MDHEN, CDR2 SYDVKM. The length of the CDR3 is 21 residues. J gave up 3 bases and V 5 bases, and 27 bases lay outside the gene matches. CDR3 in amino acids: CASSPPSRTGSRSPGLYEQYF. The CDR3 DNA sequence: TGTGCCAGCAGTCCTCCGAGCCGGACAGGGTCCAGATCCCCCGGACTCTACGAGCAGTACTTC.

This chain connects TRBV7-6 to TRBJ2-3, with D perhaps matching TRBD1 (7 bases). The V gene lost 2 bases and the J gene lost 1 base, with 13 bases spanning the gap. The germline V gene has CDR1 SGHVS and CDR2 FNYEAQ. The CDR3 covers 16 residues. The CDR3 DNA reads TGTGCCAGCAGCTTACTCCAGGGGGGCGGCACAGATACGCAGTATTTT. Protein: CASSLLQGGGTDTQYF. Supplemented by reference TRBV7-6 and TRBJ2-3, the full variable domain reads GAGVSQSPRYKVTKRGQDVALRCDPISGHVSLYWYRQALGQGPEFLTYFNYEAQQDKSGLPNDRFSAERPEGSISTLTIQRTEQRDSAMYRCASSLLQGGGTDTQYFGPGTRLTVL.

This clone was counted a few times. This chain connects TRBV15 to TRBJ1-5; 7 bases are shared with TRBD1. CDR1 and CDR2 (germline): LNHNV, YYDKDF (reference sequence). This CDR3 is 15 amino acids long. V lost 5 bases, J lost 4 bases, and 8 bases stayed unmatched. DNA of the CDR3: TGTGCCACCAGCTTAGACAGGGCCTCAAATCAGCCCCAGCATTTT. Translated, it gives CATSLDRASNQPQHF.

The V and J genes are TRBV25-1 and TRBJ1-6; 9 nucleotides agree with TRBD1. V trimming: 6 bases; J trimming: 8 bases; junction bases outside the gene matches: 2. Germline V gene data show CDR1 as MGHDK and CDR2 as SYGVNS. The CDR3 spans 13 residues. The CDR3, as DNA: TGTGCCAGCAGAGGACAGGGGCATTCACCCCTCCACTTT. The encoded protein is CASRGQGHSPLHF.

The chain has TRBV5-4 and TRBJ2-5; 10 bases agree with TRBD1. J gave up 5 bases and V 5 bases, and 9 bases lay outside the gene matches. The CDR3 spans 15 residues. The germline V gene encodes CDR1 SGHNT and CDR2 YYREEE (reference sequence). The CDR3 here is CASRFDRGRGETQYF. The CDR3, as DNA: TGTGCCAGCAGGTTCGACAGGGGGCGCGGGGAGACCCAGTACTTC.